These 30 T cell receptor beta chains originate from one sample sequenced in a study. TCRdb re-analysed the RT-PCR reads in MiXCR, keeping a single row per CDR3 protein. The sample shows about 700,000 distinct CDR3 sequences, approximately 14% of them seen only once. Material: memory CD4+ T cells from blood. These receptors were collected from a female donor in good health, serving as a healthy control.

This clonotype has more than one count but fewer than ten. The chain links TRBV3-1 to TRBJ2-1; the match to TRBD2 covers 8 bases. Looked up from germline, CDR1 is LGHDT and CDR2 is YNNKEL (reference sequence). The CDR3 length is 15 residues. V lost 0 bases to trimming and J lost 15 bases; unmatched junction nucleotides: 13. CDR3: CASSQDLVAGKPRFF. The DNA for the CDR3 is TGTGCCAGCAGCCAAGATCTGGTAGCGGGAAAGCCAAGGTTCTTC.

The rearrangement links TRBV5-8 to TRBJ1-5, with D hard to call. The CDR3 runs 15 residues. Germline CDR1 reads SGHTS; CDR2 reads YDEGEE. The ends were cut back, 4 bases at V and 0 bases at J, with 11 bases in the middle. The CDR3 coding sequence is TGTGCCAGCAGCCGAGAAGTAAATAGCAATCAGCCCCAGCATTTT. It codes for CASSREVNSNQPQHF.

This clonotype has more than one count but fewer than ten. V and J are TRBV6-5 and TRBJ2-5; 11 positions agree with TRBD1. The germline V gene has CDR1 MNHEY and CDR2 SVGAGI. The CDR3 runs to 15 residues. Germline trimming cut 8 bases from V and 4 bases from J; bases unmatched to any gene: 9. The CDR3 DNA reads as TGTGCCAGCCGCTGGGACAGGGGGTATGGAGAGACCCAGTACTTC. It specifies CASRWDRGYGETQYF.

About this clonotype: A much bigger clone sits one base away, suggesting this may be a read error. The chain couples TRBV29-1 to TRBJ2-1; D not resolved. The CDR3 has 11 residues. The germline gives CDR1 SQVTM, CDR2 ANQGSEA. The CDR3 DNA reads TGCAGCGCCAGCTCCTACAATGAGCTGTTCTTC. This codes for CSASSYNELFF.

The chain uses TRBV9 and TRBJ1-5; D gene uncertain. Between the trimmed V and J ends, which lost 4 bases and 0 bases, there was a span of 11 bases. The germline CDR1 and CDR2 sequences are SGDLS and YYNGEE. This CDR3 is 15 amino acids long. DNA for the CDR3: TGTGCCAGCAGCTTGGACCCTCGTAGCAATCAGCCCCAGCATTTT. Translation gives CASSLDPRSNQPQHF.

The chain couples TRBV7-2 to TRBJ2-3; 7 bases fit TRBD1. From germline, CDR1 is SGHTA and CDR2 FQGNSA. This CDR3 has 14 amino acids. V trimming: 7 bases; J trimming: 1 base; junction bases outside the gene matches: 5. The CDR3 spells CASKAQGGTDTQYF. Here the CDR3 DNA reads TGTGCCAGCAAGGCGCAGGGGGGCACAGATACGCAGTATTTT.

The chain carries TRBV29-1 and TRBJ2-7, with 10 bases fitting TRBD1. Trimming at V came to 7 bases and at J to 3 bases, leaving 9 bases not matched to a gene. Germline V CDR1 and CDR2: SQVTM, ANQGSEA. CDR3 size: 14 residues. CDR3 protein: CSGGGQGSHYEQYF. The CDR3, as DNA: TGCAGCGGGGGGGGACAGGGGAGCCACTACGAGCAGTACTTC.

The CDR3 reads CASSLEPQGGETQYF. The DNA of the CDR3 is TGCGCCAGCAGCTTGGAACCGCAAGGAGGGGAGACCCAGTACTTC. The chain has TRBV5-1 and TRBJ2-5, with a possible D match to TRBD2 (6 bases). V shed 0 bases and J shed 5 bases, with 14 bases lying between them. This CDR3 contains 15 residues. CDR1 is SGHRS, CDR2 YFSETQ, per germline.

The table lists this clonotype with many counts. This CDR3 is CASTLRGGPSYEQYF. The CDR3 DNA reads TGTGCCAGCACCCTAAGGGGGGGCCCTTCCTACGAGCAGTACTTC. The chain couples TRBV27 to TRBJ2-7, with TRBD2 as a possible D gene (7 bases). Per germline, CDR1 MNHEY and CDR2 SMNVEV (reference sequence). This CDR3 has 15 residues. V lost 7 bases to trimming and J lost 1 base, with 17 bases between them.

This clonotype was detected ten times or more. CDR3 amino acids: CASSQDRGGTQYF. The CDR3 coding sequence is TGCGCCAGCAGCCAAGATCGCGGGGGGACCCAGTACTTC. The rearrangement joins TRBV4-3 to TRBJ2-5, with 7 bases matching TRBD2. With V trimmed by 0 bases and J by 7 bases, 2 bases remained unmatched. The CDR3 covers 13 residues. Germline loops: CDR1 LGHNA, CDR2 YSLEER.

The chain combines TRBV6-5 with TRBJ1-5; tentative D call: TRBD1 (5 bases). The germline CDR1 and CDR2 sequences are MNHEY and SVGAGI. The length of the CDR3 is 14 residues. The V end lost 6 bases, the J end lost 3 bases, and 12 bases lay between the germline ends. The CDR3 loop reads CASRDTGSNQPQHF. In DNA form, the CDR3 reads TGTGCCAGCAGAGATACAGGTTCCAATCAGCCCCAGCATTTT.

This clonotype was detected many times. This chain connects TRBV7-2 to TRBJ2-1, with 13 bases matching TRBD2. J lost 7 bases, V lost 0 bases, and 6 bases had no gene match. CDR1 and CDR2 from the germline V gene are SGHTA and FQGNSA. The CDR3 covers 17 residues. Here the CDR3 DNA reads TGTGCCAGCAGCTTAGCAGGTGGGACTAGCGGGACTAATGAGCAGTTCTTC. It codes for CASSLAGGTSGTNEQFF.

The rearrangement uses TRBV7-2 and TRBJ2-7; TRBD2 aligns across 7 bases. Germline lookup yields CDR1 SGHTA and CDR2 FQGNSA. With V trimmed by 5 bases and J by 6 bases, 7 bases remained unmatched. CDR3 length: 13 amino acids. CDR3 sequence: CASSTRLAPEQYF. The CDR3 region has the DNA TGTGCCAGCAGCACACGACTAGCTCCCGAGCAGTACTTC.

This clonotype was detected many times. V usage is TRBV20-1 and J usage is TRBJ2-1, with D maybe TRBD2 (6 bases). The CDR3 sequence is 15 residues long. Germline CDR1 is DFQATT and CDR2 is SNEGSKA (reference sequence). V was shortened by 2 bases and J by 0 bases, with 11 bases between the two germline ends. CDR3: CSARRRESSYNEQFF. Written as DNA, the CDR3 is TGCAGTGCTAGAAGGCGGGAAAGCTCCTACAATGAGCAGTTCTTC.

CDR3 coding DNA: TGCAGTGCTAGAGATCCCGTTCCGAGCTCCTACAATGAGCAGTTCTTC. Protein: CSARDPVPSSYNEQFF. The chain combines TRBV20-1 with TRBJ2-1; no clear D gene. Trimming took 0 bases from V and 0 from J, leaving 12 bases between them. Germline V gene sequence: CDR1 DFQATT, CDR2 SNEGSKA (reference sequence). The CDR3 covers 16 residues.

The chain carries TRBV6-2 or TRBV6-3 and TRBJ2-1; 11 positions agree with TRBD2. The trim removed 2 bases at V and 7 bases at J, leaving 13 bases unmatched. CDR1 is MNHEY, CDR2 SVGEGT, per germline. CDR3 length: 18 amino acids. CDR3 nucleotide sequence: TGTGCCAGCAGTTACCCCTCGGCACTAGCGGGAGTGAGTAATGAGCAGTTCTTC. Its protein is CASSYPSALAGVSNEQFF.

This clonotype was detected only once. This may stem from a read error, because a much larger clone lies one nucleotide away. The rearrangement links TRBV20-1 to TRBJ2-7; 7 bases align to TRBD1. Trimming removed 7 bases from V and 3 bases from J; junction bases left unmatched: 15. The CDR3 is 15 amino acids. Germline values: CDR1 DFQATT, CDR2 SNEGSKA (reference sequence). For the CDR3, the DNA is TGCAGTGGTACCATTCCCGGGACAGCCAACTACGAGCAGTACTTC. Amino acid sequence: CSGTIPGTANYEQYF.

The chain couples TRBV15 to TRBJ2-7; D is uncertain. Deletions cut 0 bases from V and 2 bases from J, with 5 bases between. CDR3 size: 13 residues. CDR1 and CDR2 from the germline V gene are LNHNV and YYDKDF (reference sequence). Here the CDR3 reads CATSRDLTYEQYF. The DNA of the CDR3 is TGTGCCACCAGCAGAGATTTAACCTACGAGCAGTACTTC.

J is TRBJ1-2 and V is TRBV10-3; no clear D gene. Germline values: CDR1 ENHRY, CDR2 SYGVKD. This CDR3 is built from 13 residues. V lost 2 bases and J lost 4, with 8 bases in between. The CDR3, as DNA: TGTGCCATCAGTGAGACAGACCTCTATGGCTACACCTTC. Protein product: CAISETDLYGYTF.

V is TRBV28 and J is TRBJ2-7; 8 bases map to TRBD1. Germline V lookup: CDR1 MDHEN, CDR2 SYDVKM. Trimming at V came to 8 bases and at J to 6 bases, leaving 15 bases not matched to a gene. CDR3 length: 15 amino acids. In DNA form, the CDR3 reads TGTGCCAGCGAAACCCAGGGCAGGGGGCTCGTCGAGCAGTACTTC. Amino acid sequence: CASETQGRGLVEQYF. The full variable domain, rest sourced from reference TRBV28 and TRBJ2-7, is DVKVTQSSRYLVKRTGEKVFLECVQDMDHENMFWYRQDPGLGLRLIYFSYDVKMKEKGDIPEGYSVSREKKERFSLILESASTNQTSMYLCASETQGRGLVEQYFGPGTRLTVT.

The rearrangement links TRBV6-2 or TRBV6-3 to TRBJ1-5; 7 bases line up with TRBD1. V trimming: 10 bases; J trimming: 7 bases; junction bases outside the gene matches: 10. In germline, CDR1 is MNHEY, CDR2 SVGEGT. The CDR3 length is 13 residues. CDR3 coding DNA: TGTGCCACCGACGACAGGGTTGGCCAGCCCCAGCATTTT. Translation gives CATDDRVGQPQHF.

This clonotype was detected only a few times. This sequence joins TRBV20-1 and TRBJ2-7; no definite D call. CDR1 is DFQATT and CDR2 is SNEGSKA in the germline V gene (reference sequence). The CDR3 length is 11 residues. The germline V and J ends were trimmed by 3 bases and 3 bases, with 6 bases remaining between them. CDR3 amino acids: CSASGNYEQYF. The CDR3 region has the DNA TGCAGTGCTAGCGGAAACTACGAGCAGTACTTC.

The chain combines TRBV6-6 with TRBJ2-5, with 9 nucleotides matching TRBD2. Germline V lookup: CDR1 MNHNY, CDR2 SVGAGI (reference sequence). This CDR3 is 13 amino acids long. Losses at the gene ends were 11 bases for V and 5 bases for J; bases not matched to a gene: 9. The CDR3 bases are TGTGCCGGCCAGCGGGGGGCATGGGAGACCCAGTACTTC. This translates into CAGQRGAWETQYF.

V is TRBV7-2 and J is TRBJ2-7, with D perhaps matching TRBD2 (5 bases). Trimming took off 3 bases at V and 9 bases at J, with 18 bases between the two ends. Germline V gene data show CDR1 as SGHTA and CDR2 as FQGNSA. This CDR3 contains 14 residues. The CDR3 sequence: CASSFGCTDCWQYF. CDR3 coding DNA: TGTGCCAGCAGCTTCGGGTGTACGGACTGCTGGCAGTACTTC.

The chain links TRBV2 to TRBJ2-1; a weak D match, TRBD2 (6 bases). The germline V gene has CDR1 SNHLY and CDR2 FYNNEI. CDR3 length: 12 residues. The ends were cut back, 6 bases at V and 15 bases at J, with 18 bases in the middle. The CDR3 sequence: CASRLTSSRWFF. CDR3 DNA sequence: TGTGCCAGCAGACTCACTAGCTCCCGGTGGTTCTTC.

This clonotype was recorded at least ten times. V usage is TRBV6-5 and J usage is TRBJ2-5; 10 bases fit TRBD2. The germline gives CDR1 MNHEY, CDR2 SVGAGI. J lost 5 bases, V lost 6 bases, and 18 bases had no gene match. The CDR3 extends over 18 amino acids. CDR3 bases: TGTGCCAGCAGCGCTACCCCTAGCGGGAGCACCCCGTGGGAGACCCAGTACTTC. Its protein product is CASSATPSGSTPWETQYF.

The chain has TRBV7-8 and TRBJ2-3, with D possibly TRBD1 on 6 matching bases. The germline V gene has CDR1 SGHVS and CDR2 FQNEAQ. There are 14 residues in the CDR3. V was clipped by 6 bases and J by 4 bases, with 14 bases between them. CDR3 amino acids: CASRLLQGPDTQYF. CDR3 sequence (DNA): TGTGCCAGCAGGTTATTACAGGGACCAGATACGCAGTATTTT.

The chain employs TRBV5-6 and TRBJ2-1; no reliable D call. CDR1 SGHDT and CDR2 YYEEEE come from the germline V gene. V lost 2 bases to trimming and J lost 6 bases, with 9 bases between them. CDR3 length: 13 amino acids. DNA of the CDR3: TGTGCCAGCAGCTTTGGTGTCACCAATGAGCAGTTCTTC. Protein product: CASSFGVTNEQFF.

This clonotype was found many times. The chain links TRBV29-1 to TRBJ2-7; 10 positions match TRBD1. CDR3 size: 14 residues. Per the germline V gene, CDR1 is SQVTM and CDR2 is ANQGSEA. The CDR3 region is CSASQGTGDSEQYF. The DNA of the CDR3 is TGCAGTGCCTCTCAGGGGACAGGGGACTCCGAGCAGTACTTC.

The chain is built from TRBV7-8 and TRBJ2-7, with 7 bases aligning to TRBD1. The V gene end was trimmed by 1 base and the J gene end by 5 bases; junction bases not matched to a gene: 5. This CDR3 has 14 residues. Germline V gene data show CDR1 as SGHVS and CDR2 as FQNEAQ. In DNA form, the CDR3 reads TGTGCCAGCAGCTTAGTGGGGGACAGCAACGAGCAGTACTTC. Encoded protein: CASSLVGDSNEQYF.